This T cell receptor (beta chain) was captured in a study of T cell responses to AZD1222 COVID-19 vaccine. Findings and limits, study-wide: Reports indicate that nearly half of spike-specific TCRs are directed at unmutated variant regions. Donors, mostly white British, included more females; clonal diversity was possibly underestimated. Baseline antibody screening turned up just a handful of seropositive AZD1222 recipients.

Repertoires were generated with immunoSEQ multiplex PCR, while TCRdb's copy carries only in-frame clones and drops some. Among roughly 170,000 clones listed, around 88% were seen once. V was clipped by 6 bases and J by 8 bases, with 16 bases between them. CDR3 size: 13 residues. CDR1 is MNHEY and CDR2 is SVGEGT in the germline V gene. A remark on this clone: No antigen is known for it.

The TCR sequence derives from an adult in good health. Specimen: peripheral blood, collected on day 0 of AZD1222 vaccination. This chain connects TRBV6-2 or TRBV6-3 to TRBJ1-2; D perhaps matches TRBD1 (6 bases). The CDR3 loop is CASSLDSRGGYTF. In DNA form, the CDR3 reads TGTGCCAGCAGCTTGGACAGCCGTGGAGGCTACACCTTC.